This TCR beta chain was observed in a study of cytomegalovirus exposure and HLA in healthy donors. Study-wide results and limits: In an earlier analysis, about 87% or about 30%: the productive usage of most TCR beta V segments. Associated with HLA alleles at 0.05 false discovery rate in a later analysis were about 17,000 TCR beta sequences.

PCR employed 60 Vbeta and 13 Jbeta primers. TCRdb keeps only in-frame clones here, not all; method: immunoSEQ multiplex PCR. This sample yields roughly 100,000 clones, of which 60% to 75% are seen a single time; approximately 2.8% belongs to the top ten. This CDR3 region has 13 residues. Trimming removed 8 bases from V and 5 bases from J, with 13 bases in between. Germline-derived CDR1 and CDR2 are SNHLY and FYNNEI. Of note for this clone: Its antigen is not known.

Input material: PBMCs. V and J are TRBV2 and TRBJ2-1; D is possibly TRBD2 (5 bases). The origin of this receptor is a male donor in good health and CMV-seropositive. The CDR3 DNA sequence: TGTGCCAGCCATAGCGAGATCCACAATGAGCAGTTCTTC. Amino acids: CASHSEIHNEQFF.